This T cell receptor beta chain was sequenced for a study of monozygotic twins with inflammatory bowel disease. General observations from the study: Lower sharing of clonotypes with other individuals was seen in IBD patients than in healthy twins. This was most marked in patients showing signs of disease activity.

Per the germline V gene, CDR1 is SGHRS and CDR2 is YFSETQ. The CDR3 sequence is 14 residues long. Eight cDNA synthesis reactions were run for every sample. TCRdb reprocessed the 5' RACE reads and reports one entry per CDR3 protein, with no DNA. The sample table includes approximately 200,000 distinct CDR3 sequences. Of note for this clonotype: Its antigen is undetermined.

The receptor was derived from a human donor with ulcerative colitis or Crohn's disease, or a healthy co-twin of an affected twin (not recorded which). The chain combines TRBV5-1 with TRBJ1-1. The specimen was blood. CDR3 sequence reads: CASSLAGRQLEAFF.